One and the same sample provided the 20 T cell receptor beta chains below, sequenced in a study of blood T cell repertoires in COVID-19. The data were produced by immunoSEQ multiplex PCR, yet TCRdb's version contains in-frame clones alone and is incomplete. Here the sample spans 200,000 to 300,000 clones, roughly 89% being singletons. The sequenced sample consisted of PBMCs or T cells enriched from blood (not recorded which). These receptors all come from a woman aged 25 to 45 with acute COVID-19.

The chain carries TRBV19 and TRBJ1-1, with 9 bases matching TRBD1. Looked up from germline, CDR1 is LNHDA and CDR2 is SQIVND (reference sequence). The CDR3 length is 16 residues. With 2 bases clipped from V and 1 base from J, the junction kept 5 bases outside the gene matches. The CDR3 loop reads CASSIKRTGENTEAFF. CDR3 sequence (DNA): TGTGCCAGTAGTATAAAGCGGACAGGGGAGAACACTGAAGCTTTCTTT.

This chain uses TRBV29-1 with TRBJ2-1; 8 bases are a match to TRBD2. Trimming took 8 bases from V and 5 from J; bases not matched to a gene: 8. The CDR3 contains 13 residues. Germline lookup yields CDR1 SQVTM and CDR2 ANQGSEA. The CDR3 loop reads CSFAGGGDNEQFF. The DNA for the CDR3 is TGCAGCTTTGCCGGGGGGGGAGACAATGAGCAGTTCTTC.

Here the CDR3 DNA reads TGTGCCAGCAGCCAGGGACTTAACTATGGCTACACCTTC. This sequence encodes CASSQGLNYGYTF. The rearrangement uses TRBV7-2 and TRBJ1-2, with D possibly being TRBD1 (5 bases). Germline loops: CDR1 SGHTA, CDR2 FQGNSA. V was clipped by 5 bases and J by 1 base, with 8 bases between them. The CDR3 has 13 amino acids.

The V and J genes are TRBV12-5 and TRBJ2-5, with 7 bases aligning to TRBD1. Per germline, CDR1 LGHNT and CDR2 FRNRAP. V dropped 4 bases and J dropped 4; count of bases not matched to a gene: 3. CDR3 size: 13 residues. CDR3 loop: CASGSQGVETQYF. In DNA form, the CDR3 reads TGTGCTAGTGGTTCCCAGGGGGTAGAGACCCAGTACTTC.

This chain joins TRBV13 and TRBJ2-7, with 10 bases fitting TRBD1. V gave up 5 bases and J gave up 6 bases; unmatched junction bases: 10. This CDR3 spans 15 amino acids. CDR1 and CDR2 from the germline V gene are PRHDT and FYEKMQ (reference sequence). This chain's CDR3 is CASSAPGQGDGEQYF. CDR3 coding DNA: TGTGCCAGCAGCGCTCCCGGACAGGGGGACGGCGAGCAGTACTTC.

In its sample, this clone was seen once. The CDR3 loop reads CASSYVGGQETQYF. In DNA, the CDR3 is TGTGCCAGCAGTTACGTGGGAGGTCAAGAGACCCAGTACTTC. This sequence joins TRBV6-2 or TRBV6-3 and TRBJ2-5; D may be TRBD2 (6 bases). V was pared by 2 bases and J by 2 bases, with 9 bases between. The CDR3 contains 14 residues. Germline V gene sequence: CDR1 MNHEY, CDR2 SVGEGT.

This chain uses TRBV5-6 with TRBJ1-1, with D possibly matching TRBD1 (5 bases). V was pared by 0 bases and J by 1 base, with 7 bases between. The germline CDR1 and CDR2 sequences are SGHDT and YYEEEE. The CDR3 length is 14 residues. This chain's CDR3 is CASSLDRQNTEAFF. Here the CDR3 DNA reads TGTGCCAGCAGCTTGGACAGGCAGAACACTGAAGCTTTCTTT.

The chain carries TRBV9 and TRBJ2-1, with a tentative D call TRBD2 (5 bases). V was cut by 2 bases and J by 6 bases, with 15 bases left in between. Germline V lookup: CDR1 SGDLS, CDR2 YYNGEE. The length of the CDR3 is 15 residues. The DNA for the CDR3 is TGTGCCAGCAGCGTTGCCGACTACCTGGGCAATGAGCAGTTCTTC. Its translation: CASSVADYLGNEQFF.

V gene TRBV19 combines with J gene TRBJ2-7; possibly TRBD2 for D (6 bases). This CDR3 has 16 residues. CDR1 LNHDA and CDR2 SQIVND come from the germline V gene (reference sequence). V was clipped by 3 bases and J by 2 bases, with 17 bases between them. DNA for the CDR3: TGTGCCAGTAGTATTGGCGGGACCGTCGGCGCCTACGAGCAGTACTTC. Amino acid sequence: CASSIGGTVGAYEQYF.

The chain carries TRBV9 and TRBJ2-3; weak D call: TRBD2 (6 bases). The CDR3 contains 13 residues. CDR1 is SGDLS, CDR2 YYNGEE, per germline. Trimming removed 3 bases from V and 6 bases from J, with 11 bases in between. Here the CDR3 reads CASSGRLGDTQYF. The CDR3 coding sequence is TGTGCCAGCAGCGGACGACTAGGTGATACGCAGTATTTT.

The rearrangement uses TRBV5-1 and TRBJ2-2; 7 bases are shared with TRBD1. The V gene end was trimmed by 6 bases and the J gene end by 3 bases; junction bases not matched to a gene: 5. CDR3 length: 14 amino acids. Germline-derived CDR1 and CDR2 are SGHRS and YFSETQ. CDR3: CASIDRVDTGELFF. Written as DNA, the CDR3 is TGCGCCAGCATCGACAGGGTCGACACCGGGGAGCTGTTTTTT. Together with reference TRBV5-1 and TRBJ2-2, the CDR3 gives the full variable domain: KAGVTQTPRYLIKTRGQQVTLSCSPISGHRSVSWYQQTPGQGLQFLFEYFSETQRNKGNFPGRFSGRQFSNSRSEMNVSTLELGDSALYLCASIDRVDTGELFFGEGSRLTVL.

V usage is TRBV7-9 and J usage is TRBJ2-6, with 7 bases fitting TRBD1. V trimming: 7 bases; J trimming: 3 bases; junction bases outside the gene matches: 6. Germline loops: CDR1 SEHNR, CDR2 FQNEAQ (reference sequence). The length of the CDR3 is 15 residues. The CDR3 here is CASTYQGDGANVLTF. For the CDR3, the DNA is TGTGCCAGCACATACCAGGGGGATGGGGCCAACGTCCTGACTTTC.

V and J are TRBV19 and TRBJ1-4; D unclear. Germline V CDR1 and CDR2: LNHDA, SQIVND (reference sequence). The V end was cut by 4 bases, the J end by 1 base, with 10 bases between. The CDR3 covers 15 residues. The CDR3 loop reads CASSSNQETNEKLFF. CDR3 nucleotide sequence: TGTGCCAGTAGTAGCAACCAGGAAACTAATGAAAAACTGTTTTTT. The whole variable domain, remainder taken from reference TRBV19 and TRBJ1-4, is DGGITQSPKYLFRKEGQNVTLSCEQNLNHDAMYWYRQDPGQGLRLIYYSQIVNDFQKGDIAEGYSVSREKKESFPLTVTSAQKNPTAFYLCASSSNQETNEKLFFGSGTQLSVL.

This chain links TRBV12-3 or TRBV12-4 with TRBJ1-1; D ambiguous. Trimming took off 7 bases at V and 1 base at J, with 10 bases between the two ends. The CDR3 totals 13 residues. The chain's CDR3 is CASIKLENTEAFF. The CDR3 DNA is TGTGCCAGCATTAAACTCGAGAACACTGAAGCTTTCTTT.

The chain carries TRBV7-9 and TRBJ2-7; unclear D gene. Germline lookup yields CDR1 SEHNR and CDR2 FQNEAQ (reference sequence). The CDR3 length is 15 residues. Trimming left V 3 bases short and J 0 bases short, with 12 bases between. The DNA for the CDR3 is TGTGCCAGCAGCTTGTACAGTGGCAGCTCCTACGAGCAGTACTTC. Residues: CASSLYSGSSYEQYF.

The rearrangement joins TRBV6-6 to TRBJ2-3; D is unresolved. V lost 7 bases to trimming and J lost 0 bases, with 17 bases between them. The CDR3 has 16 amino acids. Per the germline V gene, CDR1 is MNHNY and CDR2 is SVGAGI (reference sequence). The CDR3 loop reads CASMPARLYSTDTQYF. Written as DNA, the CDR3 is TGTGCCAGCATGCCTGCCAGGCTCTACAGCACAGATACGCAGTATTTT.

This chain joins TRBV3-1 (or the pseudogene TRBV3-2) and TRBJ1-2; 7 nucleotides line up with TRBD1. CDR3 size: 15 residues. V dropped 1 base and J dropped 8; count of bases not matched to a gene: 10. Germline-derived CDR1 and CDR2 are LGHDT and YNNKEL (reference sequence). DNA for the CDR3: TGTGCCAGCAGCCAAGGGGAAGGGGGCATCCGGGGCTACACCTTC. Translated, it gives CASSQGEGGIRGYTF.

This rearrangement joins TRBV6-5 to TRBJ2-7, with a weak D call TRBD2 (6 bases). CDR3 length equals 16 residues. V lost 4 bases to trimming and J lost 0 bases, with 16 bases between them. Germline CDR1 reads MNHEY; CDR2 reads SVGAGI. In DNA, the CDR3 is TGTGCCAGCAGTTTTGGATGGGGGGTCAGCTCCTACGAGCAGTACTTC. Translating it yields CASSFGWGVSSYEQYF.

V gene TRBV7-9 combines with J gene TRBJ1-1, with a tentative D call TRBD1 (5 bases). Per germline, CDR1 SEHNR and CDR2 FQNEAQ (reference sequence). V gave up 1 base and J gave up 10 bases, with 7 bases separating them. This CDR3 is 11 amino acids long. As DNA, the CDR3 is TGTGCCAGCAGCTTAGAACAGGTAGCTTTCTTT. Translation gives CASSLEQVAFF.

V and J are TRBV28 and TRBJ1-1; TRBD1 might be the D (5 bases). The germline V gene encodes CDR1 MDHEN and CDR2 SYDVKM. CDR3 length: 12 residues. The V end was cut by 7 bases, the J end by 10 bases, with 16 bases between. The CDR3: CASKHSGVGAFF. The CDR3 region has the DNA TGTGCCAGCAAACATTCGGGGGTCGGAGCTTTCTTT.